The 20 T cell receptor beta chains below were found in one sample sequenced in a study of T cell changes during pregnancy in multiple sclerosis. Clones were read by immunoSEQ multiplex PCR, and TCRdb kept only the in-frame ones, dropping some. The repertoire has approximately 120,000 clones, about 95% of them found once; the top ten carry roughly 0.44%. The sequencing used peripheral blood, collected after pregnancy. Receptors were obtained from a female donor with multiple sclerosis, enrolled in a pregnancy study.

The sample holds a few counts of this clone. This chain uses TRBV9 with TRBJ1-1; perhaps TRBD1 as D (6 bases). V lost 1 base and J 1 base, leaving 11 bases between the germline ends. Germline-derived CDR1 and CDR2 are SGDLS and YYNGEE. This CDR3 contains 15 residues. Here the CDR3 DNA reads TGTGCCAGCAGCGTACGGGACACCTCGAACACTGAAGCTTTCTTT. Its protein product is CASSVRDTSNTEAFF.

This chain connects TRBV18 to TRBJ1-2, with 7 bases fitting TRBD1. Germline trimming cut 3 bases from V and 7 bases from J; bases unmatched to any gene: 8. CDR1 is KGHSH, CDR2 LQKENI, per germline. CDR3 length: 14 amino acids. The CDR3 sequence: CASSPGTEPSGYTF. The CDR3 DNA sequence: TGTGCCAGCTCACCCGGGACAGAGCCTAGTGGCTACACCTTC.

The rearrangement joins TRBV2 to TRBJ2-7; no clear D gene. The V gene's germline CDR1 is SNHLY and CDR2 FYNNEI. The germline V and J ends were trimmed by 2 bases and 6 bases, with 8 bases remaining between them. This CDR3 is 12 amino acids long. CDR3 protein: CASSELAGEQYF. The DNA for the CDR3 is TGTGCCAGCAGTGAACTCGCAGGCGAGCAGTACTTC.

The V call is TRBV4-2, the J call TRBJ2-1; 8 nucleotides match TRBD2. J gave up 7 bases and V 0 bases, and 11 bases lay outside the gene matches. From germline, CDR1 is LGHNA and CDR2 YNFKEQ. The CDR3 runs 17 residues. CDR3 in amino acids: CASSQDRSGGLGNEQFF. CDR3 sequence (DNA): TGTGCCAGCAGCCAAGATAGGTCGGGAGGGCTGGGGAATGAGCAGTTCTTC.

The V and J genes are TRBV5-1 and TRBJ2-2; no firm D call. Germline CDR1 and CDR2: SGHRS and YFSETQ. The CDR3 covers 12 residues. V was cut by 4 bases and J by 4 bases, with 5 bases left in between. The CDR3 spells CASSTFTGELFF. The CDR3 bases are TGCGCCAGCAGCACATTCACCGGGGAGCTGTTTTTT.

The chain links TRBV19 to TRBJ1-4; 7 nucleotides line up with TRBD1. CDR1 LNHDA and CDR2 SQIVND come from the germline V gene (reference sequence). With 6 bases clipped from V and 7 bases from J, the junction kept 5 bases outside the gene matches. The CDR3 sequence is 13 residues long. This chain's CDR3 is CASRTGVVEKLFF. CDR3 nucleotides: TGTGCCAGTAGAACAGGGGTTGTTGAAAAACTGTTTTTT.

The CDR3 loop is CASTVSSYNEQFF. The CDR3 nucleotides read TGTGCCAGCACAGTCAGCTCCTACAATGAGCAGTTCTTC. The V call is TRBV6-6, the J call TRBJ2-1; D is ambiguous. CDR1 is MNHNY, CDR2 SVGAGI, per germline (reference sequence). Trimming took 7 bases from V and 0 from J, leaving 7 bases between them. The CDR3 totals 13 residues.

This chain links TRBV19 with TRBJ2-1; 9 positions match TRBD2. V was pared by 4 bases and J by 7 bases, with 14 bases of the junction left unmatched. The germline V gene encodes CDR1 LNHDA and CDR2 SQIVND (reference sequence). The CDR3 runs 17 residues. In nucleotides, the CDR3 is TGTGCCAGTAGTACTCCCCGGGGTAGCGGGAGAACGAATGAGCAGTTCTTC. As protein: CASSTPRGSGRTNEQFF.

The CDR3 reads CASSPGLSDTQYF. CDR3 bases: TGTGCCAGTAGCCCGGGACTATCAGATACGCAGTATTTT. This chain links TRBV19 with TRBJ2-3, with TRBD2 identical over 7 bases. The CDR3 extends over 13 amino acids. Germline CDR1 is LNHDA and CDR2 is SQIVND (reference sequence). J gave up 4 bases and V 6 bases, and 4 bases lay outside the gene matches.

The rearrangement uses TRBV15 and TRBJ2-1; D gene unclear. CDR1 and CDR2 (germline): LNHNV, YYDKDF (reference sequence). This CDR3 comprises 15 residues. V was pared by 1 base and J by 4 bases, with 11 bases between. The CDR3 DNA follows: TGTGCCACCAGCAGAGCCCGTCTAGAGTACAATGAGCAGTTCTTC. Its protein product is CATSRARLEYNEQFF.

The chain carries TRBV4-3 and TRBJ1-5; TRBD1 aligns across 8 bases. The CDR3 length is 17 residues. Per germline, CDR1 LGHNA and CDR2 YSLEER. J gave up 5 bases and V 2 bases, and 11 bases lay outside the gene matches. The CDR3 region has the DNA TGCGCCAGCAGCCAACGAGTGACAGGGGAGGACGATCAGCCCCAGCATTTT. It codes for CASSQRVTGEDDQPQHF.

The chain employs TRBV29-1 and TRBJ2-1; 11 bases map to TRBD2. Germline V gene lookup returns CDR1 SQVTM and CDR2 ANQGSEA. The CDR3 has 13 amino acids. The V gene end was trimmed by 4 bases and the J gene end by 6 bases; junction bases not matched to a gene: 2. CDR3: CSVVAGGPNEQFF. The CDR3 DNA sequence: TGCAGCGTTGTAGCGGGAGGGCCCAATGAGCAGTTCTTC.

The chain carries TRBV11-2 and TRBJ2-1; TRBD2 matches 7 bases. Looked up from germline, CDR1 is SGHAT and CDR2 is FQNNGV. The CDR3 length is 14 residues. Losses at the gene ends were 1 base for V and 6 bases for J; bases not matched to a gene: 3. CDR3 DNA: TGTGCCAGCAGCTTAGTAACGGGAGGCAATGAGCAGTTCTTC. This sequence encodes CASSLVTGGNEQFF. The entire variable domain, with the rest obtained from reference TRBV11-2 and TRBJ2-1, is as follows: EAGVAQSPRYKIIEKRQSVAFWCNPISGHATLYWYQQILGQGPKLLIQFQNNGVVDDSQLPKDRFSAERLKGVDSTLKIQPAKLEDSAVYLCASSLVTGGNEQFFGPGTRLTVL.

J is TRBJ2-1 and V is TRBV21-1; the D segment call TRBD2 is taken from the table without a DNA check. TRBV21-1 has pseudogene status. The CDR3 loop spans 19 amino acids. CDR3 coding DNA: TGTGCCAGCAGCAAAGGAAGGGGGACTAGCGGCTTCGTGGAGGGGGGGCAGTTCTTC. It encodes CASSKGRGTSGFVEGGQFF.

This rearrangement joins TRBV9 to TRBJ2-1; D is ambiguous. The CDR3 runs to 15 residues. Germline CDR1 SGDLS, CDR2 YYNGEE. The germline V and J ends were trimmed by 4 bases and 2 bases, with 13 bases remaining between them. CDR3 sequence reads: CASSIGPFPYNEQFF. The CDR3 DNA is TGTGCCAGCAGCATTGGCCCTTTTCCCTACAATGAGCAGTTCTTC.

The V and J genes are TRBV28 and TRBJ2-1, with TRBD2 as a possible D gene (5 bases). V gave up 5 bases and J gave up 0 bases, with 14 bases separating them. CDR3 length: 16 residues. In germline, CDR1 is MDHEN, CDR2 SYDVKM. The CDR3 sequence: CASSPPTTSSYNEQFF. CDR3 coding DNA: TGTGCCAGCAGTCCCCCGACTACTAGCTCCTACAATGAGCAGTTCTTC.

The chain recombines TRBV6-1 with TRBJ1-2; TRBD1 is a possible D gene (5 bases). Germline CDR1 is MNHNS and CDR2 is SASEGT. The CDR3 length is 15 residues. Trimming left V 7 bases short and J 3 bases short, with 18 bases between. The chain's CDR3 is CASIDNVQGYYGYTF. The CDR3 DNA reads TGTGCCAGCATAGACAACGTGCAGGGATACTATGGCTACACCTTC.

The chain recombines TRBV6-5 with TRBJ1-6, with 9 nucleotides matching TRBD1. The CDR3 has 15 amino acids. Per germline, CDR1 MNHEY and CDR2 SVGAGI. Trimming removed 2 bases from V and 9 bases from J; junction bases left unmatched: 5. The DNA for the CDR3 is TGTGCCAGCAGTTACGAGGGACAGGGAAGTTCACCCCTCCACTTT. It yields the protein CASSYEGQGSSPLHF.

The CDR3 sequence: CAWSVLAGAGELFF. CDR3 coding DNA: TGTGCCTGGAGTGTATTGGCAGGCGCCGGGGAGCTGTTTTTT. The rearrangement uses TRBV30 and TRBJ2-2; no clear D. There are 14 residues in the CDR3. Deletions cut 0 bases from V and 6 bases from J, with 11 bases between. CDR1 GTSNPN and CDR2 SVGIG come from the germline V gene (reference sequence).

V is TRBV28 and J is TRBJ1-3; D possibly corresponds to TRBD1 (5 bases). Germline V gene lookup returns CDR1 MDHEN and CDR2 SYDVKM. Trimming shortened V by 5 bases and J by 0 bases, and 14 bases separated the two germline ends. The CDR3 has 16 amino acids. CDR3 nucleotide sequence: TGTGCCAGCAGTGTCCGGGACTTATACTCTGGAAACACCATATATTTT. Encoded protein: CASSVRDLYSGNTIYF.